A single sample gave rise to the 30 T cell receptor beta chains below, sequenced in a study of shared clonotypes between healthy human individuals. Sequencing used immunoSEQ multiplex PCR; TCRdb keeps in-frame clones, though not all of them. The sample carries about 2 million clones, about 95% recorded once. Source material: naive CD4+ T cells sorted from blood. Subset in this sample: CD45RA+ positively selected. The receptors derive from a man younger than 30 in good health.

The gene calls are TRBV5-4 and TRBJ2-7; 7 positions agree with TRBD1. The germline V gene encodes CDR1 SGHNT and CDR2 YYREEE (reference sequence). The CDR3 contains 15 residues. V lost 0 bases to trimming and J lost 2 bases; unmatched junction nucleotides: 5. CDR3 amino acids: CASSLGGQRPYEQYF. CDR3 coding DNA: TGTGCCAGCAGCTTGGGGGGACAGCGGCCCTACGAGCAGTACTTC.

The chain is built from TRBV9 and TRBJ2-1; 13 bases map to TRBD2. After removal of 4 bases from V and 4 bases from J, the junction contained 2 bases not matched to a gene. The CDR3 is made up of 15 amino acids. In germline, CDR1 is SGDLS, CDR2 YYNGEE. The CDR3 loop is CASSPTSGGYNEQFF. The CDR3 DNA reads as TGTGCCAGCAGCCCGACTAGCGGGGGGTACAATGAGCAGTTCTTC.

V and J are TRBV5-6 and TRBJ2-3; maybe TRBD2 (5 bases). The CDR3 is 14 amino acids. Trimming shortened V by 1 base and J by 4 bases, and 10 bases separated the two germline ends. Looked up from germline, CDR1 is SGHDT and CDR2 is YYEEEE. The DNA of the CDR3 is TGTGCCAGCAGCTTGCGGGGTGGGGCAGATACGCAGTATTTT. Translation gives CASSLRGGADTQYF.

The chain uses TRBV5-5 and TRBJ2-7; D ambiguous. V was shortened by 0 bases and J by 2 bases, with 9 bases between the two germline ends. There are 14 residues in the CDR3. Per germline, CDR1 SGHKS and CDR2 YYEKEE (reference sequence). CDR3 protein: CASSLDWGTYEQYF. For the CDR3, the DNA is TGTGCCAGCAGCTTGGATTGGGGAACCTACGAGCAGTACTTC. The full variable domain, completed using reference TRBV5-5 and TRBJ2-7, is DAGVTQSPTHLIKTRGQQVTLRCSPISGHKSVSWYQQVLGQGPQFIFQYYEKEERGRGNFPDRFSARQFPNYSSELNVNALLLGDSALYLCASSLDWGTYEQYFGPGTRLTVT.

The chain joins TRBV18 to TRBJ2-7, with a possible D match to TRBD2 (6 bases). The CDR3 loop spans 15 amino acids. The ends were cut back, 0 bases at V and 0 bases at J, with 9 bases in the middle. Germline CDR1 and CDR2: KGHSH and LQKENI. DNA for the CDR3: TGTGCCAGCTCACCACCGATCGGGAGCTCCTACGAGCAGTACTTC. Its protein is CASSPPIGSSYEQYF.

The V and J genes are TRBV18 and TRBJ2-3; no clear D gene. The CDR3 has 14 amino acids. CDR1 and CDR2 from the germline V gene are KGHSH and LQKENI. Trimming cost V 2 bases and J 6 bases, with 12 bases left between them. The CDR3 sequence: CASSPSPQSDTQYF. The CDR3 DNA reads TGTGCCAGCTCACCAAGCCCCCAGTCGGATACGCAGTATTTT.

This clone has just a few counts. CDR3 protein: CASSPTRDSYGYTF. The CDR3 DNA reads TGTGCCAGCAGCCCTACCAGGGACAGCTATGGCTACACCTTC. V and J are TRBV7-2 and TRBJ1-2, with 7 bases lining up with TRBD1. Germline V gene data show CDR1 as SGHTA and CDR2 as FQGNSA. CDR3 length: 14 amino acids. V trimming: 5 bases; J trimming: 4 bases; junction bases outside the gene matches: 7. Combining the CDR3 with reference TRBV7-2 and TRBJ1-2 gives the whole variable domain GAGVSQSPSNKVTEKGKDVELRCDPISGHTALYWYRQSLGQGLEFLIYFQGNSAPDKSGLPSDRFSAERTGGSVSTLTIQRTQQEDSAVYLCASSPTRDSYGYTFGSGTRLTVV.

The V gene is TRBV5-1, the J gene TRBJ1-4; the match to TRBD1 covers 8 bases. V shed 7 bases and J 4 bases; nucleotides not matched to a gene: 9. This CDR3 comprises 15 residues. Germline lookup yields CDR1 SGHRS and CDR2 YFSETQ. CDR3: CASAWDRPYNEKLFF. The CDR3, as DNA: TGCGCCAGCGCCTGGGACAGGCCCTATAATGAAAAACTGTTTTTT. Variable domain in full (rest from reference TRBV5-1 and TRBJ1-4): KAGVTQTPRYLIKTRGQQVTLSCSPISGHRSVSWYQQTPGQGLQFLFEYFSETQRNKGNFPGRFSGRQFSNSRSEMNVSTLELGDSALYLCASAWDRPYNEKLFFGSGTQLSVL.

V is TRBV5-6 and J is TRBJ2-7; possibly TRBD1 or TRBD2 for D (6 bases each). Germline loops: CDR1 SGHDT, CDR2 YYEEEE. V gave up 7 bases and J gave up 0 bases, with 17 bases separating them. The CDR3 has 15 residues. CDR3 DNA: TGTGCCAGCGCCCCGGGGGCGGGACCCTCCTACGAGCAGTACTTC. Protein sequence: CASAPGAGPSYEQYF. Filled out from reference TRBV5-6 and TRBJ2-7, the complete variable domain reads DAGVTQSPTHLIKTRGQQVTLRCSPKSGHDTVSWYQQALGQGPQFIFQYYEEEERQRGNFPDRFSGHQFPNYSSELNVNALLLGDSALYLCASAPGAGPSYEQYFGPGTRLTVT.

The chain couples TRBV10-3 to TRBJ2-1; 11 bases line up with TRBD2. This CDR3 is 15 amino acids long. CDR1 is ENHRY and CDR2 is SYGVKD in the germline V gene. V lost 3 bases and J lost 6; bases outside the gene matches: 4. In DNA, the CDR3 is TGTGCCATCAGTGAACTAGCGGGAGCCAGCAATGAGCAGTTCTTC. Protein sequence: CAISELAGASNEQFF.

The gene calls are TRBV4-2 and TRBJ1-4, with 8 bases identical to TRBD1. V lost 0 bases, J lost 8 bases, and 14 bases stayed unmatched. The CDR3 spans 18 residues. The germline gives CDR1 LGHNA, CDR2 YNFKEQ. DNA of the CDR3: TGTGCCAGCAGCCAAGATGGCAGTTCCCAGGGGGCTTGGGAAAAACTGTTTTTT. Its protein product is CASSQDGSSQGAWEKLFF.

The CDR3: CAWSPGLESNQPQHF. The CDR3 region has the DNA TGTGCCTGGAGTCCCGGGTTGGAGAGCAATCAGCCCCAGCATTTT. The genes are TRBV30 and TRBJ1-5; D remains ambiguous. V lost 2 bases and J lost 1, with 12 bases in between. Looked up from germline, CDR1 is GTSNPN and CDR2 is SVGIG (reference sequence). The CDR3 length is 15 residues.

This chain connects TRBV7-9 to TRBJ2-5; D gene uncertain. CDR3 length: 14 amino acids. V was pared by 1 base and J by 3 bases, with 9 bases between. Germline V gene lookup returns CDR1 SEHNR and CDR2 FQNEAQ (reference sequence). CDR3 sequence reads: CASSLDRTKETQYF. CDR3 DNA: TGTGCCAGCAGCTTAGACAGAACCAAAGAGACCCAGTACTTC.

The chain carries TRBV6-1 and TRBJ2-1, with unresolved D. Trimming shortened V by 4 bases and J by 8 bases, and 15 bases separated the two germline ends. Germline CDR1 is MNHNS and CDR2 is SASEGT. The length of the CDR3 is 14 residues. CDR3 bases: TGTGCCAGCAGTGTTATGACGAGTTCGGATGAGCAGTTCTTC. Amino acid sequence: CASSVMTSSDEQFF.

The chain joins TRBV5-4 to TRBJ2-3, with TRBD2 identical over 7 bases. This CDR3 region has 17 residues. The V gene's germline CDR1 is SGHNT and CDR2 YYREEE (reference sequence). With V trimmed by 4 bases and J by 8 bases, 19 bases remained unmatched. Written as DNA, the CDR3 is TGTGCCAGCAGCCCTCGGGGAGCGGGACCCTCCGAGGGTACGCAGTATTTT. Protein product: CASSPRGAGPSEGTQYF.

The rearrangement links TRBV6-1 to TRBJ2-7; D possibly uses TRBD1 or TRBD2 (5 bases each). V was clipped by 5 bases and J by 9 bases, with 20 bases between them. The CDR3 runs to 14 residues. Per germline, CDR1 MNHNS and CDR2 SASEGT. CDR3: CASSLPGTYDGQYF. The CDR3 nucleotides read TGTGCCAGCAGTCTACCGGGGACCTACGACGGGCAGTACTTC.

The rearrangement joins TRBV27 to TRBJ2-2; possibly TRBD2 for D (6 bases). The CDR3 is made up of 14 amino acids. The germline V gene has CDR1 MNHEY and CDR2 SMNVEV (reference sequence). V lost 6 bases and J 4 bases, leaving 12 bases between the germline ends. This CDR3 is CASSSGRGTGELFF. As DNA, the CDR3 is TGTGCCAGCAGCTCAGGGCGGGGCACCGGGGAGCTGTTTTTT.

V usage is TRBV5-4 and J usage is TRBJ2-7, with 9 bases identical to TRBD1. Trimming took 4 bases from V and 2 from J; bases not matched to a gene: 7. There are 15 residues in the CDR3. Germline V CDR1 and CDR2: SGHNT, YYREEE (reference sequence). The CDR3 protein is CASSQIGQGPYEQYF. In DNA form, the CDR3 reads TGTGCCAGCAGCCAAATAGGACAGGGGCCCTACGAGCAGTACTTC. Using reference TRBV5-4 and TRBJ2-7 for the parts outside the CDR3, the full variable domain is ETGVTQSPTHLIKTRGQQVTLRCSSQSGHNTVSWYQQALGQGPQFIFQYYREEENGRGNFPPRFSGLQFPNYSSELNVNALELDDSALYLCASSQIGQGPYEQYFGPGTRLTVT.

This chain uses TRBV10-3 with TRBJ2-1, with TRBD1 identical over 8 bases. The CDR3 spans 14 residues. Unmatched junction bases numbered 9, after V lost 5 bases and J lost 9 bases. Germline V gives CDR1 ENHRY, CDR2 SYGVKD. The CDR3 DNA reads TGTGCCATCAGTTCGACAGGGGAAAGTTTTGAGCAGTTCTTC. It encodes CAISSTGESFEQFF.

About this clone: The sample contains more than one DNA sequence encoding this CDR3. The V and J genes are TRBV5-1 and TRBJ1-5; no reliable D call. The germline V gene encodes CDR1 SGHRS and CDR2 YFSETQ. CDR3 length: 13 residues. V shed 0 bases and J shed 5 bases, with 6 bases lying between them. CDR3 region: CASSLAGDQPQHF. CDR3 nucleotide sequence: TGCGCCAGCAGCTTGGCTGGCGATCAGCCCCAGCATTTT. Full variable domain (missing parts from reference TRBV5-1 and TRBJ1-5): KAGVTQTPRYLIKTRGQQVTLSCSPISGHRSVSWYQQTPGQGLQFLFEYFSETQRNKGNFPGRFSGRQFSNSRSEMNVSTLELGDSALYLCASSLAGDQPQHFGDGTRLSIL.

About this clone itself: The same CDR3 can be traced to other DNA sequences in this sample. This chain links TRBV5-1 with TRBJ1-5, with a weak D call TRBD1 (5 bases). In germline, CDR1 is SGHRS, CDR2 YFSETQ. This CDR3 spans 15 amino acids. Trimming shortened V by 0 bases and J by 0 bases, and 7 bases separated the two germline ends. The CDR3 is CASSLGGTSNQPQHF. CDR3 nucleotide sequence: TGCGCCAGCAGCTTGGGAGGGACTAGCAATCAGCCCCAGCATTTT.

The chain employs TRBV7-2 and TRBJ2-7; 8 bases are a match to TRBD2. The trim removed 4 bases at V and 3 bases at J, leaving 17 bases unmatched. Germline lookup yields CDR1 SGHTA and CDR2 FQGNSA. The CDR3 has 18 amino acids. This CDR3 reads CASSSNYAGGGGYYEQYF. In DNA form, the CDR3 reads TGTGCCAGCAGCTCCAATTACGCGGGGGGCGGAGGGTACTACGAGCAGTACTTC.

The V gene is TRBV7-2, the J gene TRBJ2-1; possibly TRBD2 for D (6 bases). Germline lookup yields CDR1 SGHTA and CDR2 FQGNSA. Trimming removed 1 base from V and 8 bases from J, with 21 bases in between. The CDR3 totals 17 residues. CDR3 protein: CASSLVGRGGSPHEQFF. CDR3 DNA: TGTGCCAGCAGCTTAGTAGGGCGGGGCGGTTCTCCCCATGAGCAGTTCTTC.

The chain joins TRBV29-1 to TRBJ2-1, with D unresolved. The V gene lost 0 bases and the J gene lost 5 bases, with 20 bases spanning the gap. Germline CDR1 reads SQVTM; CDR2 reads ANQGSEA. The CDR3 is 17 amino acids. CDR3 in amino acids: CSVEEGLLPPLNNEQFF. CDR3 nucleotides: TGCAGCGTTGAAGAGGGTTTACTCCCTCCCCTTAACAATGAGCAGTTCTTC.

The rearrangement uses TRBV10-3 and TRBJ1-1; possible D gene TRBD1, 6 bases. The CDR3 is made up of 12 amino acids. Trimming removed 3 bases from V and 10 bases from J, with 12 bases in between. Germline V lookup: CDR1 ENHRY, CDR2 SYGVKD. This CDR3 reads CAISDRPGAAFF. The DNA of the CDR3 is TGTGCCATCAGTGACCGGCCAGGGGCAGCTTTCTTT.

The CDR3 protein is CASSSGQGGMNTEAFF. The CDR3 DNA follows: TGTGCCAGCAGCTCAGGACAGGGGGGGATGAACACTGAAGCTTTCTTT. The V and J genes are TRBV11-1 and TRBJ1-1, with 10 positions matching TRBD1. The CDR3 covers 16 residues. Looked up from germline, CDR1 is SGHAT and CDR2 is FQDESV (reference sequence). V lost 4 bases, J lost 0 bases, and 5 bases stayed unmatched. Using reference TRBV11-1 and TRBJ1-1 for the parts outside the CDR3, the full variable domain is EAEVAQSPRYKITEKSQAVAFWCDPISGHATLYWYRQILGQGPELLVQFQDESVVDDSQLPKDRFSAERLKGVDSTLKIQPAELGDSAMYLCASSSGQGGMNTEAFFGQGTRLTVV.

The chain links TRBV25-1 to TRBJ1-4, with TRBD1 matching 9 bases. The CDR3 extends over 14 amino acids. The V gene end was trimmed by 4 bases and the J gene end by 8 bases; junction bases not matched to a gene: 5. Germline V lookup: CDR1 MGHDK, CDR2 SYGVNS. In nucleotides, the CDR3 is TGTGCCAGCAGTGGCACAGGGGGCATGGAAAAACTGTTTTTT. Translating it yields CASSGTGGMEKLFF. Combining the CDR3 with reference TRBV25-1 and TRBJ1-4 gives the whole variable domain EADIYQTPRYLVIGTGKKITLECSQTMGHDKMYWYQQDPGMELHLIHYSYGVNSTEKGDLSSESTVSRIRTEHFPLTLESARPSHTSQYLCASSGTGGMEKLFFGSGTQLSVL.

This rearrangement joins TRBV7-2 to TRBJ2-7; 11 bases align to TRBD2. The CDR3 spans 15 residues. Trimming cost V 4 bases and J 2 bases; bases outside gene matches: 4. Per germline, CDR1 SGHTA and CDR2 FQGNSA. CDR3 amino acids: CASSYSGRGPYEQYF. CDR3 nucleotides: TGTGCCAGCAGCTATAGCGGGAGGGGGCCCTACGAGCAGTACTTC.

The CDR3 DNA is TGTGCCAGCAGTTACCGATCGGAGGGCGGGGAAAAACTGTTTTTT. Amino acid sequence: CASSYRSEGGEKLFF. The V call is TRBV6-5, the J call TRBJ1-4; D is uncertain. Germline-derived CDR1 and CDR2 are MNHEY and SVGAGI. The CDR3 sequence is 15 residues long. The germline V and J ends were trimmed by 2 bases and 8 bases, with 15 bases remaining between them.

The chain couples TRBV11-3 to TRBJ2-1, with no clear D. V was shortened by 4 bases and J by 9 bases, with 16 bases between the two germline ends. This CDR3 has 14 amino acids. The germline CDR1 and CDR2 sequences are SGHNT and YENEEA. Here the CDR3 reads CASSSDSTRSEQFF. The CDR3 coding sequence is TGTGCCAGCAGCTCAGACTCCACCCGGAGTGAGCAGTTCTTC.